Shown below are 15 T cell receptor beta chains from a single sample sequenced in a study of glioma-infiltrating T cells after dendritic cell vaccination. Data came from immunoSEQ multiplex PCR; TCRdb stores just in-frame clones and leaves some out. The sample has tens of thousands of clones; about 90% are singletons. The sequences come from blood, collected before dendritic cell vaccination. Receptor source: a human donor with glioblastoma.

This chain connects TRBV6-1 to TRBJ2-3, with D maybe TRBD1 (6 bases). Germline V lookup: CDR1 MNHNS, CDR2 SASEGT. Between the trimmed V and J ends, which lost 6 bases and 0 bases, there was a span of 13 bases. This CDR3 comprises 15 residues. The CDR3 nucleotides are TGTGCCAGCAGCCCGGGACACCTTAGCACAGATACGCAGTATTTT. Translation: CASSPGHLSTDTQYF.

This chain connects TRBV11-1 to TRBJ1-3; maybe TRBD1 (6 bases). The V gene's germline CDR1 is SGHAT and CDR2 FQDESV (reference sequence). This CDR3 is built from 16 residues. V lost 3 bases and J 4 bases, leaving 16 bases between the germline ends. The CDR3 coding sequence is TGTGCCAGCAGCTTTGACCCAGGGGAACTCGGAAACACCATATATTTT. Its translation is CASSFDPGELGNTIYF.

About this clone: Other nucleotide sequences in the sample specify the same CDR3. This chain links TRBV9 with TRBJ1-6; 9 nucleotides align to TRBD1. The CDR3 runs to 15 residues. V was clipped by 2 bases and J by 6 bases; unmatched bases: 3. Germline CDR1 and CDR2: SGDLS and YYNGEE. The CDR3 protein is CASSVGTGSNSPLHF. In DNA, the CDR3 is TGTGCCAGCAGCGTCGGGACAGGGAGTAATTCACCCCTCCACTTT.

V gene TRBV10-3 combines with J gene TRBJ1-1; D possibly corresponds to TRBD1 (6 bases). The CDR3 has 13 residues. V lost 10 bases and J 0 bases, leaving 12 bases between the germline ends. The germline V gene has CDR1 ENHRY and CDR2 SYGVKD. The CDR3 DNA sequence: TGTGCCACCCGACAGGACATGAACACTGAAGCTTTCTTT. It codes for CATRQDMNTEAFF.

CDR3 sequence reads: CASIGGTSGSKYSYEQYF. The CDR3 DNA reads TGTGCCAGTATTGGGGGGACTAGCGGGAGTAAGTATTCCTACGAGCAGTACTTC. The chain joins TRBV19 to TRBJ2-7; 14 bases are a match to TRBD2. The CDR3 loop spans 18 amino acids. CDR1 LNHDA and CDR2 SQIVND come from the germline V gene (reference sequence). J lost 1 base, V lost 7 bases, and 12 bases had no gene match.

The chain uses TRBV10-1 and TRBJ2-2, with D unclear. This CDR3 region has 11 residues. Germline V gene data show CDR1 as WNHNN and CDR2 as SYGVQD (reference sequence). Trimming pared 2 bases from V and 8 bases from J, leaving 3 bases between. The CDR3 protein is CASSELGELFF. The CDR3 nucleotides read TGCGCCAGCAGTGAGCTGGGGGAGCTGTTTTTT.

This chain joins TRBV10-2 and TRBJ2-3; the match to TRBD2 covers 8 bases. The ends lost 6 bases at V and 2 bases at J; junction bases unmatched: 4. Germline V CDR1 and CDR2: WSHSY, SAAADI. This CDR3 has 14 amino acids. The CDR3 nucleotides read TGCGCCAGCAGACTAGCGGAAAACACAGATACGCAGTATTTT. This codes for CASRLAENTDTQYF.

The chain couples TRBV4-1 to TRBJ1-1; weak D call: TRBD1 (6 bases). V was cut by 2 bases and J by 4 bases, with 26 bases left in between. Per germline, CDR1 MGHRA and CDR2 YSYEKL. The CDR3 covers 19 residues. CDR3: CASSQNSLASTLRGTEAFF. The CDR3 DNA reads as TGCGCCAGCAGCCAAAATTCACTCGCCTCAACCCTCAGGGGCACTGAAGCTTTCTTT.

V and J are TRBV9 and TRBJ2-3; 8 bases match TRBD2. The CDR3 loop spans 14 amino acids. Germline V gives CDR1 SGDLS, CDR2 YYNGEE. The V and J ends lost 4 bases and 8 bases, in that order; junction bases with no gene match: 9. The CDR3 is CASSPLAGRGTQYF. As DNA, the CDR3 is TGTGCCAGCAGCCCCTTAGCGGGGAGGGGTACGCAGTATTTT.

The chain links TRBV6-1 to TRBJ1-5, with D hard to call. CDR1 is MNHNS and CDR2 is SASEGT in the germline V gene. This CDR3 is built from 13 residues. Trimming removed 8 bases from V and 0 bases from J, with 8 bases in between. The CDR3 loop reads CASVVYSNQPQHF. CDR3 DNA: TGTGCCAGCGTCGTCTATAGCAATCAGCCCCAGCATTTT.

CDR3 in DNA: TGTGCCAGCAGCCCGGGACTAGCGGGGGTAGATACGCAGTATTTT. It codes for CASSPGLAGVDTQYF. The chain couples TRBV5-4 to TRBJ2-3, with 14 bases lining up with TRBD2. V dropped 4 bases and J dropped 5; count of bases not matched to a gene: 3. Germline CDR1 reads SGHNT; CDR2 reads YYREEE (reference sequence). The CDR3 is 15 amino acids.

This clone was recorded once. This chain links TRBV27 with TRBJ2-1, with 7 nucleotides matching TRBD1. The junction had 9 bases not matched to a gene; V was cut back by 6 bases and J by 1 base. Germline V gives CDR1 MNHEY, CDR2 SMNVEV (reference sequence). The CDR3 has 16 amino acids. CDR3 coding DNA: TGTGCCAGCAGCCGACCCCCGGGACAGTCCTACAATGAGCAGTTCTTC. Encoded protein: CASSRPPGQSYNEQFF.

J is TRBJ1-1 and V is TRBV30; 7 bases line up with TRBD1. Losses at the gene ends were 5 bases for V and 4 bases for J; bases not matched to a gene: 7. The CDR3 totals 13 residues. CDR1 is GTSNPN and CDR2 is SVGIG in the germline V gene (reference sequence). CDR3 in amino acids: CAWAGGVITEAFF. In nucleotides, the CDR3 is TGTGCCTGGGCAGGGGGAGTGATCACTGAAGCTTTCTTT.

The V gene is TRBV6-5, the J gene TRBJ2-7; D is perhaps TRBD2 (5 bases). This CDR3 region has 14 residues. V was clipped by 3 bases and J by 2 bases, with 11 bases between them. Germline CDR1 reads MNHEY; CDR2 reads SVGAGI. The CDR3 here is CASSYPGNPYEQYF. CDR3 nucleotide sequence: TGTGCCAGCAGTTATCCCGGGAACCCCTACGAGCAGTACTTC.

The V call is TRBV4-2, the J call TRBJ1-1; tentatively, D is TRBD1 (6 bases). Trimming pared 0 bases from V and 1 base from J, leaving 18 bases between. Germline CDR1 is LGHNA and CDR2 is YNFKEQ. This CDR3 has 18 amino acids. The CDR3 loop is CASSQDGQGLLGNTEAFF. The CDR3 DNA follows: TGTGCCAGCAGCCAAGATGGGCAGGGGCTATTAGGGAACACTGAAGCTTTCTTT.